This T cell receptor (beta chain) was obtained from a study of radiotherapy plus CTLA-4 blockade in lung cancer. Study summary: With about a third of patients having disease control, objective responses were seen in 15% to 20%. Study results and caveats: Blood-borne expansion of tumor-derived TCR clones followed radiotherapy plus ipilimumab.

The germline CDR1 and CDR2 sequences are SGDLS and YYNGEE. V gave up 3 bases and J gave up 8 bases; unmatched junction bases: 13. This CDR3 region has 15 residues. CTLA-4 blockade using ipilimumab, together with focal radiation, was received by patients with chemo-refractory metastatic non-small-cell lung cancer. As regards this clone: Its antigen is not identified.

Libraries were prepared by immunoSEQ multiplex PCR; TCRdb keeps only in-frame clonotypes and omits some of them. The sample has 35,000 to 50,000 clones, 73% seen once. The source was peripheral blood, collected from a patient treated with radiotherapy plus ipilimumab. This rearrangement joins TRBV9 to TRBJ1-2, with 7 bases matching TRBD1. The clonotype comes from a human donor with non-small cell lung cancer who had a complete response to radiotherapy plus ipilimumab. CDR3 sequence reads: CASSGGGTAVGGYTF. The CDR3 nucleotides read TGTGCCAGCAGCGGCGGCGGGACAGCGGTCGGAGGCTACACCTTC.